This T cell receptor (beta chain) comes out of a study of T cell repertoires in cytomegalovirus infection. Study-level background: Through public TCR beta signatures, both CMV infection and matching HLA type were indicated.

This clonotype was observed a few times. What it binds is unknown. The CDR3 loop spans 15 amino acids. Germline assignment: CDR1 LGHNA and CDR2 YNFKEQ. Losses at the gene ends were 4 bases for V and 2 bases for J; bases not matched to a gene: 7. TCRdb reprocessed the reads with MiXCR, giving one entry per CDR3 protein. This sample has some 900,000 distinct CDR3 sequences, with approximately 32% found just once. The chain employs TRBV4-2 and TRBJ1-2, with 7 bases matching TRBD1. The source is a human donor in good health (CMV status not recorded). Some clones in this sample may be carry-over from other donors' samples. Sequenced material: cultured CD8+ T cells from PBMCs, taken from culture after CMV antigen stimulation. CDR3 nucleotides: TGTGCCAGCAGCCCCGAAGGAGGGGGCAACTATGGCTACACCTTC. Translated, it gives CASSPEGGGNYGYTF.